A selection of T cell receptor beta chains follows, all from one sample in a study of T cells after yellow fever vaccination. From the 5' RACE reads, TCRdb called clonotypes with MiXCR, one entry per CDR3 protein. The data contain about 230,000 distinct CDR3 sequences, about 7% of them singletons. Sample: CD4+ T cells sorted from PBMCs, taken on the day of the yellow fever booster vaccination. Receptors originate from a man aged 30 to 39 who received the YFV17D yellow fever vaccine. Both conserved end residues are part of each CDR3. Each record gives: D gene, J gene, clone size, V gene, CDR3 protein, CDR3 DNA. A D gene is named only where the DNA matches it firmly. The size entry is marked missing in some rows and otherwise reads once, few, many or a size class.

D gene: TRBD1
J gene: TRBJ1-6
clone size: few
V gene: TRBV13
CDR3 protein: CASSDRQGVRSPLHF
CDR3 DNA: TGTGCCAGCAGCGATCGACAGGGTGTTCGATCACCCCTCCACTTT

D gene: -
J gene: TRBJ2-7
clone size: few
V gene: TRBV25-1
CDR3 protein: CASSDPLGAEQYF
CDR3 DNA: TGTGCCAGCAGTGATCCTCTGGGGGCCGAGCAGTACTTC

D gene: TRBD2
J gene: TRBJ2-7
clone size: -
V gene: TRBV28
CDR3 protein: CASSFAGERDEQYF
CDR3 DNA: TGTGCCAGCAGTTTCGCGGGAGAGCGTGACGAGCAGTACTTC

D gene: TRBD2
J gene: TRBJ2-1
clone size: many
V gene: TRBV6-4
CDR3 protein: CASSDPGTSGMIKFF
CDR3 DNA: TGTGCCAGCAGTGACCCCGGGACTAGCGGGATGATCAAGTTCTTC

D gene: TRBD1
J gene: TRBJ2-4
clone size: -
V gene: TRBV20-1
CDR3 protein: CSATRQGLGIQYF
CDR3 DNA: TGCAGTGCAACCCGACAGGGTTTGGGCATTCAGTACTTC

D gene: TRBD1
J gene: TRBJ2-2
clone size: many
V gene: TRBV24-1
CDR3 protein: CATSGDRGNTGELFF
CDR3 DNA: TGTGCCACCAGTGGAGACAGGGGGAACACCGGGGAGCTGTTTTTT

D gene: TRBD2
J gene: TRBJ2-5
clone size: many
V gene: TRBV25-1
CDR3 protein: CASSLAGGGETQYF
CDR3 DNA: TGTGCCAGCAGTTTAGCGGGAGGAGGAGAGACCCAGTACTTC

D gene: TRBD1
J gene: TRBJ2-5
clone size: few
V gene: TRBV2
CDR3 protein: CASSAQGEETQYF
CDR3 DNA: TGTGCCAGCAGTGCACAGGGGGAAGAGACCCAGTACTTC

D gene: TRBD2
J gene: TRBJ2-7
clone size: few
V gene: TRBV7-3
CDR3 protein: CASSLQGALAGGGYEQYF
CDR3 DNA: TGTGCCAGCAGCTTACAGGGGGCCCTAGCGGGAGGTGGTTACGAGCAGTACTTC

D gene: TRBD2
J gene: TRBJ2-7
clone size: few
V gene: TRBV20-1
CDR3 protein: CSARGASGSHEQYF
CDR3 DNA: TGCAGTGCTAGGGGGGCTAGCGGGAGTCACGAGCAGTACTTC

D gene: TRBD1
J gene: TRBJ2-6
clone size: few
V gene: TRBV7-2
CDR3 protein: CASSITGASGANVLTF
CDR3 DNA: TGTGCCAGCAGCATCACAGGGGCCTCTGGGGCCAACGTCCTGACTTTC

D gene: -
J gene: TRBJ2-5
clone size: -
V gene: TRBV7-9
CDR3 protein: CASSPGRGETQYF
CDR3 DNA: TGTGCCAGCAGCCCGGGACGGGGAGAGACCCAGTACTTC

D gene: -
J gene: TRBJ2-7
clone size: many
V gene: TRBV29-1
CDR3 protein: CSGLEEGSYEQYF
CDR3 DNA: TGCAGCGGACTGGAGGAGGGCTCCTACGAGCAGTACTTC

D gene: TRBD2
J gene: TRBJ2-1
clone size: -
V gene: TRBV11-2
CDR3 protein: CASSGLWTSGKSSYNEQFF
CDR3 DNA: TGTGCCAGCAGCGGGCTATGGACTAGCGGGAAGAGCTCCTACAATGAGCAGTTCTTC

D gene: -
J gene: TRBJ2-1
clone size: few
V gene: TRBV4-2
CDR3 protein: CASSQDSTPSYNEQFF
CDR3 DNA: TGTGCCAGCAGCCAAGATTCAACCCCCTCCTACAATGAGCAGTTCTTC

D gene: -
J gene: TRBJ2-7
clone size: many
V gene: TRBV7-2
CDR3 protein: CASSLRPTPYEQYF
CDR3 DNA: TGTGCCAGCAGCTTGCGTCCAACACCCTACGAGCAGTACTTC

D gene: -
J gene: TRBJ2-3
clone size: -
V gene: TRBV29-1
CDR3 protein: CSVAQGTDTQYF
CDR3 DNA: TGCAGCGTAGCACAGGGCACAGATACGCAGTATTTT

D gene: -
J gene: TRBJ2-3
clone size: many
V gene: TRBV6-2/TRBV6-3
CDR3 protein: CASSPGNRGQYF
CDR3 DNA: TGTGCCAGCAGTCCCGGGAATCGAGGGCAGTATTTT

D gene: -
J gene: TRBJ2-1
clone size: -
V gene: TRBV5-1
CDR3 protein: CASSLVQGVNEQFF
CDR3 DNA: TGCGCCAGCAGCTTGGTGCAGGGCGTGAATGAGCAGTTCTTC

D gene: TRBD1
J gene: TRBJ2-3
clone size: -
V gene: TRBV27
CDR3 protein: CASRRGQGTAGTDTQYF
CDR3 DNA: TGTGCCAGCAGAAGGGGACAGGGCACCGCTGGCACAGATACGCAGTATTTT

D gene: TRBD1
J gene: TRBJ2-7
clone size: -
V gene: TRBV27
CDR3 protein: CASSFGDSYYEQYF
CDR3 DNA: TGTGCCAGCAGTTTCGGGGACAGCTACTACGAGCAGTACTTC

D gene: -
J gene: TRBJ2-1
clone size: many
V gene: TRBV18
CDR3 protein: CASSPRGDGEQFF
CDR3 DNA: TGTGCCAGCTCGCCCAGGGGAGATGGTGAGCAGTTCTTC

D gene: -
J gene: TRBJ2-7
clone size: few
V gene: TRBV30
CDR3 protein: CAISMGLEQYF
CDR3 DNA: TGTGCTATTTCCATGGGTCTGGAGCAGTACTTC

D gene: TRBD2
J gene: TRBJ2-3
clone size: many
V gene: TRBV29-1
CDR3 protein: CSVRLAGGDTQYF
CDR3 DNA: TGCAGCGTTCGGCTAGCGGGAGGGGATACGCAGTATTTT

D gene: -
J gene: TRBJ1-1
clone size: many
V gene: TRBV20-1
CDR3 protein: CSASGLTEAFF
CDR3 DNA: TGCAGTGCTTCGGGGCTCACTGAAGCTTTCTTT

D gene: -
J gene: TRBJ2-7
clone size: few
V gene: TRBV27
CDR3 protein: CASGETRPRGEQYF
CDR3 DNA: TGTGCCAGCGGGGAGACTAGACCTCGTGGGGAGCAGTACTTC

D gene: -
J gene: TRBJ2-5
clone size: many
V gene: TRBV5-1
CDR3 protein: CASSLTGAQETQYF
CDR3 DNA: TGCGCCAGCAGCTTGACCGGGGCCCAAGAGACCCAGTACTTC

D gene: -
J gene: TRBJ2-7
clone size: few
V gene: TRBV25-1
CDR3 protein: CASSFRRTHSEQYF
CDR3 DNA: TGTGCCAGCAGTTTTCGGAGGACCCACTCCGAGCAGTACTTC

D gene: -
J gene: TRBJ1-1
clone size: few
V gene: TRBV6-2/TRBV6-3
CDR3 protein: CASRPGRQPSEAFF
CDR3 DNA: TGTGCCAGCAGACCGGGACGCCAGCCATCTGAAGCTTTCTTT

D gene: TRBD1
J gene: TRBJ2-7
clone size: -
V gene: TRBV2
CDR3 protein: CASSYRDRSSYEQYF
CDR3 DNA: TGTGCCAGCAGTTACCGGGACAGGAGCTCCTACGAGCAGTACTTC

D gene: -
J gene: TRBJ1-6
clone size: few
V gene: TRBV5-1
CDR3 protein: CASSLAGKGDSPLHF
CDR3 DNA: TGCGCCAGCAGCTTGGCGGGGAAGGGGGATTCACCCCTCCACTTT

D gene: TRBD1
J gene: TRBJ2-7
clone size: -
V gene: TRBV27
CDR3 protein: CADPTGGQGYEQYF
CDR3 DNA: TGTGCCGACCCCACGGGGGGACAGGGGTACGAGCAGTACTTC

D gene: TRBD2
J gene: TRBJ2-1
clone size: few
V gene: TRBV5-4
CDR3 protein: CASSSPGLAGYNEQFF
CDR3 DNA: TGTGCCAGCAGCTCGCCGGGACTAGCGGGTTACAATGAGCAGTTCTTC

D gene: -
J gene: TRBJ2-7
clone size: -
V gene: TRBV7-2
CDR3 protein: CASSLLSGSYEQYF
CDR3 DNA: TGTGCCAGCAGCTTACTTAGCGGAAGCTACGAGCAGTACTTC

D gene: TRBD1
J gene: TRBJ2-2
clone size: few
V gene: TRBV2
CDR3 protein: CASSRDRGLSGELFF
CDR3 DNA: TGTGCCAGCAGTAGGGACAGGGGGCTTTCCGGGGAGCTGTTTTTT

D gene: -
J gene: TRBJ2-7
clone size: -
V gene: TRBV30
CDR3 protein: CAWVSRRHEQYF
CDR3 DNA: TGTGCCTGGGTATCCAGGCGCCACGAGCAGTACTTC

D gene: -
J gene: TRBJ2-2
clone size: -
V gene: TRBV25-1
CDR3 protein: CASSESTIGPTGELFF
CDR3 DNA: TGTGCCAGCAGTGAATCCACTATCGGGCCCACCGGGGAGCTGTTTTTT

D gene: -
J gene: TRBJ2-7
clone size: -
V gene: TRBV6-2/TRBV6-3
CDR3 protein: CASRGEGLDAYEQYF
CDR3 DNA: TGTGCCAGCCGTGGTGAGGGGCTTGATGCCTACGAGCAGTACTTC

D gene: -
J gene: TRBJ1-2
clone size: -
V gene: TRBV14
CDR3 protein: CASSQDRTVNYGYTF
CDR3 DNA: TGTGCCAGCAGCCAAGACCGGACAGTAAACTATGGCTACACCTTC

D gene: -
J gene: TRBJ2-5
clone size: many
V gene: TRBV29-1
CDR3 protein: CSGVGQSLQETQYF
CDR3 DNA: TGCAGCGGGGTTGGACAGTCCCTACAAGAGACCCAGTACTTC

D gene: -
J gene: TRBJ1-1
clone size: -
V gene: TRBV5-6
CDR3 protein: CAISPGQLSTEAFF
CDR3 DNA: TGTGCCATCAGCCCCGGACAGTTGAGCACTGAAGCTTTCTTT

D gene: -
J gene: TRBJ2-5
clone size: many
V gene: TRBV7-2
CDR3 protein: CASSSRDGQETQYF
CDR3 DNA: TGTGCCAGCAGCTCCCGGGACGGGCAAGAGACCCAGTACTTC

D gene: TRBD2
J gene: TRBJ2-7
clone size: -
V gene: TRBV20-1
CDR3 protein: CSASSLGLGTSGRATYEQYF
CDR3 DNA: TGCAGTGCTAGCTCCCTCGGACTCGGGACTAGCGGGAGGGCCACCTACGAGCAGTACTTC

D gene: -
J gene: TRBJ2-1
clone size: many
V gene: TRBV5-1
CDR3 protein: CASSVSGTRSKEQFF
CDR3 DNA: TGCGCCAGCAGCGTATCCGGGACACGGTCTAAAGAGCAGTTCTTC

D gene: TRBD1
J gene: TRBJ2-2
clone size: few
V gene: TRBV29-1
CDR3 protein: CSVQDRVTGELFF
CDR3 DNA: TGCAGCGTTCAGGACAGGGTAACCGGGGAGCTGTTTTTT

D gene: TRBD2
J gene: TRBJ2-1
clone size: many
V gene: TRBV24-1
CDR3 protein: CATSDTSDSYNEQFF
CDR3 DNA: TGTGCCACCAGTGATACTAGCGACTCCTACAATGAGCAGTTCTTC

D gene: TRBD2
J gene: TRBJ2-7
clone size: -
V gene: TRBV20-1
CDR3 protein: CSAPLGGSGRAEQYF
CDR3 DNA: TGCAGTGCTCCTCTTGGTGGTAGCGGGAGGGCCGAGCAGTACTTC

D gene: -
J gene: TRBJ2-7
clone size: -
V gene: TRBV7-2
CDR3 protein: CASSPGGLGQYEQYF
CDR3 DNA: TGTGCCAGCAGCCCGGGGGGCCTTGGACAGTACGAGCAGTACTTC

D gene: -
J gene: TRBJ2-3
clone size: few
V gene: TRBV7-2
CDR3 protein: CASSTRLNAWEDTQYF
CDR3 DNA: TGTGCCAGCAGCACTAGACTTAATGCATGGGAAGATACGCAGTATTTT

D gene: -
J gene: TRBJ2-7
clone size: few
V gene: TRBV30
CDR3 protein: CAWSTGTNYEQYF
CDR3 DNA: TGTGCCTGGAGTACCGGGACCAACTACGAGCAGTACTTC

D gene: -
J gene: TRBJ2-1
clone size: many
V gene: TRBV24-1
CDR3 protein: CATSDRGLGNNEQFF
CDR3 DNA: TGTGCCACCAGTGACCGGGGTTTGGGGAACAATGAGCAGTTCTTC

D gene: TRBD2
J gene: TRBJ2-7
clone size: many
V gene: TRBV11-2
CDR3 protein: CASSLALAGVHEQYF
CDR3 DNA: TGTGCCAGCAGCTTAGCGCTAGCGGGTGTCCACGAGCAGTACTTC

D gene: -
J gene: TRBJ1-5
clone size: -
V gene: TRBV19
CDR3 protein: CASRVVSHQPQHF
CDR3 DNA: TGTGCCAGTAGAGTCGTCAGTCATCAGCCCCAGCATTTT